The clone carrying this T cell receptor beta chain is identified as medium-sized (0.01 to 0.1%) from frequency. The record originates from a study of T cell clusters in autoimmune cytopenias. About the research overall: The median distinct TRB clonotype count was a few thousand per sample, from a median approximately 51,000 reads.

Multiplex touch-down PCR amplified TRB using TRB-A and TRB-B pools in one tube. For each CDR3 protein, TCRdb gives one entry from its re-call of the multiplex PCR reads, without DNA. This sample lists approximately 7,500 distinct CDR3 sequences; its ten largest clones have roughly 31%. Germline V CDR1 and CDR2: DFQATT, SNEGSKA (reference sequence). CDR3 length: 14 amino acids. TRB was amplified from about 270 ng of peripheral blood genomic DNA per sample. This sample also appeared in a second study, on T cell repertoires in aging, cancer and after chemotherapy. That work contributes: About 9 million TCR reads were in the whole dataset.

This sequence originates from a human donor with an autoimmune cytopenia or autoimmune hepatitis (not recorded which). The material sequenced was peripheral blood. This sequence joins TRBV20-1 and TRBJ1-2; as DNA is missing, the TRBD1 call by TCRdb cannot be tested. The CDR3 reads CSASGRTENYGYTF.